This T cell receptor beta chain appears in the sequencing data of a study of blood T cell repertoires in COVID-19. This CDR3 spans 16 amino acids. Trimming removed 5 bases from V and 4 bases from J; junction bases left unmatched: 12. The germline V gene encodes CDR1 MDHEN and CDR2 SYDVKM. Data came from immunoSEQ multiplex PCR; TCRdb stores just in-frame clones and leaves some out. The data contain 95,000 to 120,000 clones, about 88% of them singletons. Material: peripheral blood. This chain connects TRBV28 to TRBJ2-3; 7 nucleotides line up with TRBD2. The clonotype comes from a woman in her 70s who had recovered from COVID-19. This CDR3 is CASSPGGTSFPDTQYF. The CDR3 nucleotides read TGTGCCAGCAGTCCGGGGGGTACGTCGTTCCCAGATACGCAGTATTTT.